Listed below are T cell receptor beta chains from one sample, sequenced in a study of blood T cells in healthy people across ages. One entry per CDR3 protein results from TCRdb running MiXCR on the 5' RACE reads. The sample lists 600,000 or so distinct CDR3 sequences, over 20% seen once, with 3% to 4% in the top ten. Sequences were obtained from blood. These receptor sequences come from a man in his sixties or seventies in good health. Both conserved end residues are part of each CDR3. Each record gives: clone size, V gene, J gene, D gene, CDR3 DNA, CDR3 protein. The D gene is left open where the match is weak. Some rows mark clone size as missing; the rest say once, few, many or name a class of expanded clone.

-	TRBV29-1	TRBJ2-3	TRBD2	TGCAGCGTCCGTAGCGGGAGCACAGATACGCAGTATTTT	CSVRSGSTDTQYF
few	TRBV12-3/TRBV12-4	TRBJ2-1	TRBD2	TGTGCCAGCAGTTTAGGGACTAGCTACGTTGAGCAGTTCTTC	CASSLGTSYVEQFF
many	TRBV6-1	TRBJ2-2	TRBD2	TGTGCCAGCAGTCTTACTGGACTAGCCGGGGAGCTGTTTTTT	CASSLTGLAGELFF
few	TRBV7-8	TRBJ2-3	-	TGTGCCAGCACGGAGGGTAGCACAGATACGCAGTATTTT	CASTEGSTDTQYF
-	TRBV7-2	TRBJ2-3	TRBD2	TGTGCCATCAAGATCAGGACTAGCACCACTAGCACAGATACGCAGTATTTT	CAIKIRTSTTSTDTQYF
few	TRBV15	TRBJ2-2	-	TGTGCCACCAGCAGAGACGGGAGTGGCACCGGGGAGCTGTTTTTT	CATSRDGSGTGELFF
-	TRBV28	TRBJ2-7	TRBD1	TGTGCCAGCAGTCCACGTGGACAGGGGGACTACGAGCAGTACTTC	CASSPRGQGDYEQYF
-	TRBV7-2	TRBJ2-1	TRBD2	TGTGCCAGCAGCCGGGCGGGACTAGCAATAGATGAGCAGTTCTTC	CASSRAGLAIDEQFF
-	TRBV6-6	TRBJ2-7	TRBD2	TGTGCCAGCAATCCCGGGACTAGCGGGATGCTCGAGCAGTACTTC	CASNPGTSGMLEQYF
few	TRBV3-1	TRBJ2-4	TRBD2	TGTGCCAGCAGCCAAGTTGGACTAGCGGTAGCCAAAAACATTCAGTACTTC	CASSQVGLAVAKNIQYF
-	TRBV6-2/TRBV6-3	TRBJ1-2	TRBD1	TGTGCCAGCAGGGGGACAGGGCGCAACTATGGCTACACCTTC	CASRGTGRNYGYTF
many	TRBV18	TRBJ1-1	TRBD1	TGTGCCAGCTCCCCCCGGACAGGGGGAGACACTGAAGCTTTCTTT	CASSPRTGGDTEAFF
-	TRBV9	TRBJ2-5	-	TGTGCCAGCAGCGTAGGAGGTGGGGTGTCCGGGGAGACCCAGTACTTC	CASSVGGGVSGETQYF
-	TRBV10-3	TRBJ2-3	TRBD2	TGTGCCATCAGTGAGAGTAGCGGGACCAGCACAGATACGCAGTATTTT	CAISESSGTSTDTQYF
-	TRBV6-6	TRBJ1-6	TRBD1	TGTGCCAGCAGAACCGGGACAGGGGTGAATTCACCCCTCCACTTT	CASRTGTGVNSPLHF
many	TRBV3-1	TRBJ1-1	-	TGTGCCAGCAGCCAAGCACTGAACACTGAAGCTTTCTTT	CASSQALNTEAFF
few	TRBV5-6	TRBJ1-6	-	TGTGCCAGCAGCTTGGGTTCGGGCAAGAATAATTCACCCCTCCACTTT	CASSLGSGKNNSPLHF
-	TRBV20-1	TRBJ1-6	-	TGCAGTGCTAGGCGGACGGGACAACAGGGCTCACCCCTCCACTTT	CSARRTGQQGSPLHF
-	TRBV12-3/TRBV12-4	TRBJ1-2	-	TGTGCCAGCAGTCTTGACAGGAGAGGCTACACCTTC	CASSLDRRGYTF
few	TRBV7-2	TRBJ2-7	TRBD2	TGTGCCAGCAGCTTAGCCCCTAGCGGGGTATCCTACGAGCAGTACTTC	CASSLAPSGVSYEQYF
-	TRBV29-1	TRBJ2-1	TRBD2	TGCAGCGTAGCACCGGGAGGAAATGAGCAGTTCTTC	CSVAPGGNEQFF
few	TRBV12-3/TRBV12-4	TRBJ2-4	-	TGTGCCAGCAGTTTGTCGGCAGGGTCGAAGTACTTC	CASSLSAGSKYF
few	TRBV20-1	TRBJ2-5	TRBD1	TGCAGTGCAACCGGGACAGGGGGAATTGAAGAGACCCAGTACTTC	CSATGTGGIEETQYF
-	TRBV7-9	TRBJ2-7	TRBD2	TGTGCCAGCAGCGGTAGCGGGACCTACGAGCAGTACTTC	CASSGSGTYEQYF
few	TRBV7-3	TRBJ2-1	TRBD2	TGTGCCAGCAGCTTAAACCCTAGCGGGAGTCGTAATGAGCAGTTCTTC	CASSLNPSGSRNEQFF
-	TRBV4-1	TRBJ2-7	-	TGCGCCAGCAGCCAAGTAGCACTGACAGTCTACGAGCAGTACTTC	CASSQVALTVYEQYF
-	TRBV14	TRBJ2-5	-	TGTGCCAGCAGCCATGCAGGGGGAGGCTTACAGCAGTACTTC	CASSHAGGGLQQYF
-	TRBV3-1	TRBJ2-7	TRBD1	TGTGCCAGCAGCAACACAGGGGGGGAGCAGTACTTC	CASSNTGGEQYF
-	TRBV20-1	TRBJ1-2	-	TGCAGTGTCCCCGGAGGGGGGGGAAACTATGGCTACACCTTC	CSVPGGGGNYGYTF
-	TRBV20-1	TRBJ2-1	-	TGCAGTGCCGGGGCTAGCGGAGGGGGCTCCTACAATGAGCAGTTCTTC	CSAGASGGGSYNEQFF
few	TRBV30	TRBJ2-3	TRBD2	TGTGCCTGGAGTGCGGGACTAGCACCGAGCACAGATACGCAGTATTTT	CAWSAGLAPSTDTQYF
few	TRBV5-4	TRBJ2-5	-	TGTGCCAGCAGCGTGCTCTTCGGAGCCCAAGAGACCCAGTACTTC	CASSVLFGAQETQYF
few	TRBV4-1	TRBJ2-5	TRBD1	TGCGCCAGCAGCAGGTGGACAGGGCAAGAGACCCAGTACTTC	CASSRWTGQETQYF
few	TRBV20-1	TRBJ2-1	TRBD1	TGCAGTGCTAGGGCAACAGGGGGCCAATACAATGAGCAGTTCTTC	CSARATGGQYNEQFF
few	TRBV10-3	TRBJ2-5	-	TGTGCCATCAAGGAGGGGGACGGAGAGATCCAGTACTTC	CAIKEGDGEIQYF
-	TRBV10-3	TRBJ1-2	-	TGTGCCATCAGTGATTCCGGGGGCGGCTACACCTTC	CAISDSGGGYTF
-	TRBV5-1	TRBJ1-6	TRBD1	TGCGCCAGCAGCACGGGACAGGAGCCTTCACCCCTCCACTTT	CASSTGQEPSPLHF
few	TRBV7-2	TRBJ2-1	-	TGTGCCAGCAGCCCCCAATACAATGAGCAGTTCTTC	CASSPQYNEQFF